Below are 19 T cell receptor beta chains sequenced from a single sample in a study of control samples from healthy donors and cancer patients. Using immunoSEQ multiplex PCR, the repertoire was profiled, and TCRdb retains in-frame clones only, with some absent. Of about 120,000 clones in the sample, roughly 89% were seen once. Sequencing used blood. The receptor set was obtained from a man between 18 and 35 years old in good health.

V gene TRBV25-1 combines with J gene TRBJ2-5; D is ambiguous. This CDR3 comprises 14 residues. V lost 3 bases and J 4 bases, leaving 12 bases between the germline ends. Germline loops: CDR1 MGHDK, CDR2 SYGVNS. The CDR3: CASSDKGLRETQYF. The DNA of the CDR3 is TGTGCCAGCAGTGATAAGGGCCTGCGAGAGACCCAGTACTTC.

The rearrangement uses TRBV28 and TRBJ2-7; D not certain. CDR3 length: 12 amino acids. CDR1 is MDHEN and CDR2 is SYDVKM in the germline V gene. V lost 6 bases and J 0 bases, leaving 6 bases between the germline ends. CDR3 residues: CASRLNSYEQYF. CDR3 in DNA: TGTGCCAGCAGATTGAACTCCTACGAGCAGTACTTC.

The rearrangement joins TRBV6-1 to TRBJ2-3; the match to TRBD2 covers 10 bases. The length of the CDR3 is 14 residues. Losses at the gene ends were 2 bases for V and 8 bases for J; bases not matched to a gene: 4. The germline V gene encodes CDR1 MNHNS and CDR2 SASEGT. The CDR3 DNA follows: TGTGCCAGCAGTGAAAGCGGGGGGGCCCTTACGCAGTATTTT. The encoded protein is CASSESGGALTQYF.

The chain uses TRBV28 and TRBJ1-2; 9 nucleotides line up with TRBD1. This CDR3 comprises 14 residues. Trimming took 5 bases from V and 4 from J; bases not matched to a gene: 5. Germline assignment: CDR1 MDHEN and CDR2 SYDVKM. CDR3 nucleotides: TGTGCCAGCAGTAGGGGACAGGGAGGCTATGGCTACACCTTC. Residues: CASSRGQGGYGYTF.

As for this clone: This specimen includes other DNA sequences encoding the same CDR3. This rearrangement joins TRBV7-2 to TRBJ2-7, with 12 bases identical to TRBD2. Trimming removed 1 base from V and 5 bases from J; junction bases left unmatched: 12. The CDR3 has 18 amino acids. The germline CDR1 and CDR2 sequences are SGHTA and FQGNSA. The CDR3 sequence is CASSLGVRLAGVGDEQYF. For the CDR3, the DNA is TGTGCCAGCAGCTTAGGTGTCCGACTAGCGGGGGTGGGGGACGAGCAGTACTTC.

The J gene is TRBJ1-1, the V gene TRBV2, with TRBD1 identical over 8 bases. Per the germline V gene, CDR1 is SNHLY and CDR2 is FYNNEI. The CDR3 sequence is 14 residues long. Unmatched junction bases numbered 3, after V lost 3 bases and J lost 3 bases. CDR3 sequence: CASSDRGQDTEAFF. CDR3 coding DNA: TGTGCCAGCAGTGACAGGGGGCAGGACACTGAAGCTTTCTTT. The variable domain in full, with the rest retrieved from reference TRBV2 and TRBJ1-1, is EPEVTQTPSHQVTQMGQEVILRCVPISNHLYFYWYRQILGQKVEFLVSFYNNEISEKSEIFDDQFSVERPDGSNFTLKIRSTKLEDSAMYFCASSDRGQDTEAFFGQGTRLTVV.

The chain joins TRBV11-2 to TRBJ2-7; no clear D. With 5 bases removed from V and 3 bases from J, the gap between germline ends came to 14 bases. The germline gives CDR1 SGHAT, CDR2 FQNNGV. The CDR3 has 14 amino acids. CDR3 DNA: TGTGCCAGCAGCCTGGAATATGTTGGCTACGAGCAGTACTTC. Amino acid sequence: CASSLEYVGYEQYF.

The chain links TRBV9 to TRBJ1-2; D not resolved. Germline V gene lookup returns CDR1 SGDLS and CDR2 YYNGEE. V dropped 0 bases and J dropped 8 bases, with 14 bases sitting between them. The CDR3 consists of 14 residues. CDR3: CASSVEPGDSGYTF. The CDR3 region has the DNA TGTGCCAGCAGCGTAGAGCCAGGAGACTCGGGCTACACCTTC.

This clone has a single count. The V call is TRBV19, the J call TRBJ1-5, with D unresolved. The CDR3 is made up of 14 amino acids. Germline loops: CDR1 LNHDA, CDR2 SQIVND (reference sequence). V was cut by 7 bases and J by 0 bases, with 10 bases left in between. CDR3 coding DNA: TGTGCCAGTACCCTCAGGTATAGCAATCAGCCCCAGCATTTT. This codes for CASTLRYSNQPQHF.

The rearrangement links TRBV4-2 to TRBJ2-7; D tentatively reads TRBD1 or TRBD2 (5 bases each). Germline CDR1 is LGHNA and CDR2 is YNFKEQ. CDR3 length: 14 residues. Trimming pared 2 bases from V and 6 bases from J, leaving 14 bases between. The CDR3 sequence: CASSQQGPHPEQYF. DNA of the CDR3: TGTGCCAGCAGCCAACAGGGACCCCATCCCGAGCAGTACTTC.

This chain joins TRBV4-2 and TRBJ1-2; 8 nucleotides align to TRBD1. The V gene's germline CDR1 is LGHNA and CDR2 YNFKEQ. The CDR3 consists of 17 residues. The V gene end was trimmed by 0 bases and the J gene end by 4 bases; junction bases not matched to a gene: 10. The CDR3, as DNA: TGTGCCAGCAGCCAAGATATGCCCTCTACAGGGGGCTATGGCTACACCTTC. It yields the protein CASSQDMPSTGGYGYTF.

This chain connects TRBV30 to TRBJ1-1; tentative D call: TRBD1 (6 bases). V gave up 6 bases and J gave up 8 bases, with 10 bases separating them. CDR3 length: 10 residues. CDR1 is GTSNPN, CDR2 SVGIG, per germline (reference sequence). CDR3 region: CACNTGEAFF. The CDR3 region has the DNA TGTGCCTGTAATACAGGGGAAGCTTTCTTT.

Here the CDR3 DNA reads TGTGCCAGCGGAGACAGGGTAGTCGCCTACGAGCAGTACTTC. Protein: CASGDRVVAYEQYF. The V and J genes are TRBV5-6 and TRBJ2-7; 7 bases match TRBD1. Germline V gene sequence: CDR1 SGHDT, CDR2 YYEEEE. The ends lost 7 bases at V and 2 bases at J; junction bases unmatched: 9. The CDR3 runs 14 residues.

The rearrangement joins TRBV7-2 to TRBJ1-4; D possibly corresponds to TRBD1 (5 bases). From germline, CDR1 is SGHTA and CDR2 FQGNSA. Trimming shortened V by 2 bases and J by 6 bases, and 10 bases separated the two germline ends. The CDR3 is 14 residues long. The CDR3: CASSLSGTYEKLFF. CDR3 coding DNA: TGTGCCAGCAGCTTATCCGGGACCTATGAAAAACTGTTTTTT.

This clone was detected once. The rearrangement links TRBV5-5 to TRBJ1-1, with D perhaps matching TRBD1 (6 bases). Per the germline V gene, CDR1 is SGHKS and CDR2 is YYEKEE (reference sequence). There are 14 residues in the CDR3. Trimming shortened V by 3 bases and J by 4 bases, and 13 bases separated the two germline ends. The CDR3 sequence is CASSWGARGTEAFF. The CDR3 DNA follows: TGTGCCAGCAGCTGGGGGGCGCGGGGCACTGAAGCTTTCTTT.

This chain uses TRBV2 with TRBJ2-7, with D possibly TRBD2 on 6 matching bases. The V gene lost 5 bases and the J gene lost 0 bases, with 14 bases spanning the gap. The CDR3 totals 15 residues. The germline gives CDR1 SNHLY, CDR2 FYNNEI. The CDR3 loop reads CASSPMRDLSYEQYF. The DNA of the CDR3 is TGTGCCAGCAGTCCAATGCGGGACCTCTCCTACGAGCAGTACTTC. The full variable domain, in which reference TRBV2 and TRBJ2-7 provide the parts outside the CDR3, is EPEVTQTPSHQVTQMGQEVILRCVPISNHLYFYWYRQILGQKVEFLVSFYNNEISEKSEIFDDQFSVERPDGSNFTLKIRSTKLEDSAMYFCASSPMRDLSYEQYFGPGTRLTVT.

DNA of the CDR3: TGCAGTGCTAGAGTCCCCGAGACCCAGTACTTC. It codes for CSARVPETQYF. The genes are TRBV20-1 and TRBJ2-5; D remains unclear. Germline V gene lookup returns CDR1 DFQATT and CDR2 SNEGSKA (reference sequence). With 1 base removed from V and 5 bases from J, the gap between germline ends came to 5 bases. CDR3 length: 11 amino acids.

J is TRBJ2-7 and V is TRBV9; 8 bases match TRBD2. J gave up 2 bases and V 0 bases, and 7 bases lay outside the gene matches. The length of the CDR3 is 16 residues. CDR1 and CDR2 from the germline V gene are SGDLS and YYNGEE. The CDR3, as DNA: TGTGCCAGCAGCGTAGCCGGCGGGGGGTACCCCTACGAGCAGTACTTC. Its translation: CASSVAGGGYPYEQYF.

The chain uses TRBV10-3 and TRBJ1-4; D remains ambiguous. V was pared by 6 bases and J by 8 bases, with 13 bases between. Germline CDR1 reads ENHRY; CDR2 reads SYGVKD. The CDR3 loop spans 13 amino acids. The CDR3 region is CAIRNTEREKLFF. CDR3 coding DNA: TGTGCCATCAGGAATACCGAAAGAGAAAAACTGTTTTTT.